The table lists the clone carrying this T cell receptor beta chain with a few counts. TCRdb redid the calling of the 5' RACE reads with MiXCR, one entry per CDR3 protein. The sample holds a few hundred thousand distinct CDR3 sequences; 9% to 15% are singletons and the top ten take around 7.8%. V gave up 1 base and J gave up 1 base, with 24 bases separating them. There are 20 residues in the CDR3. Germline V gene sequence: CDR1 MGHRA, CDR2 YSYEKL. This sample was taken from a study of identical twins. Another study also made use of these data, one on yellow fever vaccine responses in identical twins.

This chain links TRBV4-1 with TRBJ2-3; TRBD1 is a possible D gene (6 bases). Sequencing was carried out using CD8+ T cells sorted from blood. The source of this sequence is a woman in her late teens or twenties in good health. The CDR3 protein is CASSQVDRIPPLHRTDTQYF. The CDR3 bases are TGCGCCAGCAGCCAAGTCGACAGGATTCCCCCCCTCCATCGCACAGATACGCAGTATTTT.